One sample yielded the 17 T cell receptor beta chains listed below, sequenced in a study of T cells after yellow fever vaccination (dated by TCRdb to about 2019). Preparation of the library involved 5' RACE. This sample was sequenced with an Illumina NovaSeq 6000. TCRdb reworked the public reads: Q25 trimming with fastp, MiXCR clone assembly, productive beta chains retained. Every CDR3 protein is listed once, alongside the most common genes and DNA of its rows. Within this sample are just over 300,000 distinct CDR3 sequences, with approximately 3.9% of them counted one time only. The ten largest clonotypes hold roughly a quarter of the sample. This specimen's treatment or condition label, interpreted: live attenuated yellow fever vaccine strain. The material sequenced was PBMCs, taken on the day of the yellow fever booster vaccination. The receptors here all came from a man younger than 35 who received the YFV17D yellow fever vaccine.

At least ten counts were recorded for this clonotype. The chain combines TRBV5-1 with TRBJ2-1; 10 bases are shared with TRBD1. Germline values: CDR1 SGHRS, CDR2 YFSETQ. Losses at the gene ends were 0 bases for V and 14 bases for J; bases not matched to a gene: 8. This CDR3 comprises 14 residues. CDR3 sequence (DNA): TGCGCCAGCAGCTTGGTCCGAGGGGACAGGGGCGAGTTCTTC. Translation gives CASSLVRGDRGEFF.

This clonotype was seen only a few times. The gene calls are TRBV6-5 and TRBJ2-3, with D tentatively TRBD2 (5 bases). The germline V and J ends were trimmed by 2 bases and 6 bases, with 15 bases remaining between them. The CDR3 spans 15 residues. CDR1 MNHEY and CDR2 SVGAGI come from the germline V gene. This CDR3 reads CASSYGSSYGDTQYF. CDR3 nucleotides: TGTGCCAGCAGTTACGGGTCTAGCTATGGCGATACGCAGTATTTT.

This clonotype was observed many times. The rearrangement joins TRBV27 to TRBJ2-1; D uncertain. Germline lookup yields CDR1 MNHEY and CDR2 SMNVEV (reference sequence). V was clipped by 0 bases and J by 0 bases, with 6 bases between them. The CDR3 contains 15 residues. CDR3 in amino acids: CASSLSGSSYNEQFF. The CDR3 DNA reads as TGTGCCAGCAGTTTATCCGGAAGCTCCTACAATGAGCAGTTCTTC.

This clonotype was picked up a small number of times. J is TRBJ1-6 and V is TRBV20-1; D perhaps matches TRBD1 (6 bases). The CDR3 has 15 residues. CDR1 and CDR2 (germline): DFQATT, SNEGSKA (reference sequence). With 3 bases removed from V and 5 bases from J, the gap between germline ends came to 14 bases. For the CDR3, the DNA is TGCAGTGCTAGGGAGGGCAGGGGCAATAATTCACCCCTCCACTTT. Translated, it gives CSAREGRGNNSPLHF.

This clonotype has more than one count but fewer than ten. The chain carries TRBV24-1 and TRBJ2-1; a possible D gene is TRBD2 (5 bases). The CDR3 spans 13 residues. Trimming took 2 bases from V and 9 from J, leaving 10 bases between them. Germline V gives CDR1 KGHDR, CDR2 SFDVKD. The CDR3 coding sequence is TGTGCCACCAGTGATTCGGGGTCCGGTGAGCAGTTCTTC. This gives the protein CATSDSGSGEQFF.

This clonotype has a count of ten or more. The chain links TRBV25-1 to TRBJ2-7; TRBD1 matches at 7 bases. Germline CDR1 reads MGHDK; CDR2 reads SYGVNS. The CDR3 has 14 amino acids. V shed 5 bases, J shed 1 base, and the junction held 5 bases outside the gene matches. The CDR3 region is CASSPWDSSYEQYF. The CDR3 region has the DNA TGTGCCAGCAGTCCTTGGGACAGTTCCTACGAGCAGTACTTC.

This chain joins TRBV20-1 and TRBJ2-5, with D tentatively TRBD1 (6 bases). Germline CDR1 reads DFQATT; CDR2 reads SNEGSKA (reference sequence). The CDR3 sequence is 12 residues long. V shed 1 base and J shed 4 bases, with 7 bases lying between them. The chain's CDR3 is CSARGGLETQYF. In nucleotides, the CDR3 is TGCAGTGCTAGAGGGGGGCTAGAGACCCAGTACTTC.

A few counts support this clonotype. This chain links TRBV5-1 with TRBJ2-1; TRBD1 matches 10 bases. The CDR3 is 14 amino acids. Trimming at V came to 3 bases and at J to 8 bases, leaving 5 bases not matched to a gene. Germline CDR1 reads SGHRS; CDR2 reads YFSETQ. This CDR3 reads CASSYGQGVDEQFF. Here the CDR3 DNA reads TGCGCCAGCAGCTACGGACAGGGGGTAGATGAGCAGTTCTTC.

In DNA, the CDR3 is TGTGCCAGCAGTGAAGCTAACGGCTTAGGGGAACTGTTTTTT. Protein product: CASSEANGLGELFF. This rearrangement joins TRBV2 to TRBJ1-4, with D possibly TRBD1 on 5 matching bases. The V and J ends lost 0 bases and 12 bases respectively, with 14 bases between them. The CDR3 contains 14 residues. Germline V CDR1 and CDR2: SNHLY, FYNNEI.

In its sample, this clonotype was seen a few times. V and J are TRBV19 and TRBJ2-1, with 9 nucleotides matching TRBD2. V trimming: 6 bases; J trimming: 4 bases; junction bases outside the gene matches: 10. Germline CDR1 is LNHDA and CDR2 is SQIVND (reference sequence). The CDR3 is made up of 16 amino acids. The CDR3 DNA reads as TGTGCCAGTAGCAGTTTAGCGGGGGTCGTATACAATGAGCAGTTCTTC. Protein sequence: CASSSLAGVVYNEQFF. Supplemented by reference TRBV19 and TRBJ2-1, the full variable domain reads DGGITQSPKYLFRKEGQNVTLSCEQNLNHDAMYWYRQDPGQGLRLIYYSQIVNDFQKGDIAEGYSVSREKKESFPLTVTSAQKNPTAFYLCASSSLAGVVYNEQFFGPGTRLTVL.

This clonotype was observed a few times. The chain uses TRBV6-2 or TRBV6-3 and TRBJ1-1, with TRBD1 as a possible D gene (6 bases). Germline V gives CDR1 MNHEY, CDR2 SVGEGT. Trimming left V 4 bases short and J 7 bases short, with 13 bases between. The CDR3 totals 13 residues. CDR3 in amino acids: CASSLLGQSEAFF. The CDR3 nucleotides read TGTGCCAGCAGTTTACTCGGACAGAGTGAAGCTTTCTTT.

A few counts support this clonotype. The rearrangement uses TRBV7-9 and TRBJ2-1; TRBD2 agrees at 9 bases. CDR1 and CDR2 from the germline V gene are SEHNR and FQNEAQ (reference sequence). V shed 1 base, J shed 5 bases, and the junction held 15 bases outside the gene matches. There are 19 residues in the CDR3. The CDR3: CASSLGPRGGGAHHNEQFF. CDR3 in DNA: TGTGCCAGCAGCTTAGGCCCTCGTGGCGGGGGGGCCCACCACAATGAGCAGTTCTTC.

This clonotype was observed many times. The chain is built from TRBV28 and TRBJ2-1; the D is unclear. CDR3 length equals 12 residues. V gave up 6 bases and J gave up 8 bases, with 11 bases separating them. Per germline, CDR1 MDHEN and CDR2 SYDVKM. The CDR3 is CASRPAGYEQFF. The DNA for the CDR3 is TGTGCCAGCAGACCCGCCGGGTATGAGCAGTTCTTC.

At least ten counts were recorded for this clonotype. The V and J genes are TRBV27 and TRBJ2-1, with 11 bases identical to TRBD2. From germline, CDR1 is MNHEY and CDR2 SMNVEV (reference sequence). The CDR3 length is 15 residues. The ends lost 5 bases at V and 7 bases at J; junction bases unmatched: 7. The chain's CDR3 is CASSVLAGAGNEQFF. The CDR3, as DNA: TGTGCCAGCAGTGTACTAGCGGGGGCAGGTAATGAGCAGTTCTTC.

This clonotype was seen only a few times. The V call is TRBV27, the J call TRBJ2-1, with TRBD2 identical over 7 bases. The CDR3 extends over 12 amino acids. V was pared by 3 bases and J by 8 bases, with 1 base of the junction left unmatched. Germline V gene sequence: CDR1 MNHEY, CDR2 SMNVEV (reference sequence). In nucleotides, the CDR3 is TGTGCCAGCAGTTTCCGGGGGGATGAGCAGTTCTTC. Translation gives CASSFRGDEQFF.

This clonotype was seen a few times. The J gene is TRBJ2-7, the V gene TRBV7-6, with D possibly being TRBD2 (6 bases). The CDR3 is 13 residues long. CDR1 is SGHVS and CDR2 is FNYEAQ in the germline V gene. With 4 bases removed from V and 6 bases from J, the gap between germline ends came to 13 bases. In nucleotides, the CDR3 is TGTGCCAGCAGCTCGGTATTGGGGGGCGAGCAGTACGTC. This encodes CASSSVLGGEQYV.

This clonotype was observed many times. The CDR3 loop is CASSLGGTGVAGELFF. CDR3 bases: TGCGCCAGCAGCTTGGGCGGGACAGGAGTGGCCGGGGAGCTGTTTTTT. The genes are TRBV5-1 and TRBJ2-2; 8 positions match TRBD1. Losses at the gene ends were 0 bases for V and 6 bases for J; bases not matched to a gene: 7. Germline CDR1 is SGHRS and CDR2 is YFSETQ. The CDR3 runs to 16 residues. The variable domain in full, with the rest retrieved from reference TRBV5-1 and TRBJ2-2, is KAGVTQTPRYLIKTRGQQVTLSCSPISGHRSVSWYQQTPGQGLQFLFEYFSETQRNKGNFPGRFSGRQFSNSRSEMNVSTLELGDSALYLCASSLGGTGVAGELFFGEGSRLTVL.